A selection of T cell receptor beta chains follows, all from one sample in a study of naive and memory T cell subsets. TCRdb processed the UMI-ligation and nested PCR reads anew with MiXCR; each CDR3 protein has one entry. Of 130,000 to 150,000 distinct CDR3 sequences listed, 15% to 20% are singletons. Sample: naive CD4+ T cells from blood. These receptors all come from a human donor in good health. Both conserved end residues are part of each CDR3. D genes are given only for firm matches. Not every row has a clone size; where given, it reads once, few, many or a size class.

J gene | clone size | D gene | V gene | CDR3 DNA | CDR3 protein
TRBJ1-5 | few | - | TRBV20-1 | TGCAGTGCTAGGTCAGGGTGGGACAATCAGCCCCAGCATTTT | CSARSGWDNQPQHF
TRBJ2-3 | - | - | TRBV5-1 | TGCGCCAGCAGCTTGGAGTTAGCAACTAGCACAGATACGCAGTATTTT | CASSLELATSTDTQYF
TRBJ2-6 | few | - | TRBV30 | TGTGCCTGGACACCCTCTGGGGCCAACGTCCTGACTTTC | CAWTPSGANVLTF
TRBJ2-1 | - | - | TRBV15 | TGTGCCACCAGCACGCGGGGCTGGGGAAGTTGGGATGAGCAGTTCTTC | CATSTRGWGSWDEQFF
TRBJ2-7 | few | TRBD2 | TRBV12-5 | TGTGCTAGTGGTTCCCGGGGACTAGCGGGATTTACCTACGAGCAGTACTTC | CASGSRGLAGFTYEQYF
TRBJ1-4 | few | - | TRBV2 | TGTGCCAGCAGTGTCCACGCTGAAAAACTGTTTTTT | CASSVHAEKLFF
TRBJ2-7 | few | - | TRBV7-2 | TGTGCCAGCAGCTTATATTTAGGGGACTCCTACGAGCAGTACTTC | CASSLYLGDSYEQYF
TRBJ1-4 | few | - | TRBV18 | TGTGCCAGCTCACCATCAAACTATAGAGCAACTAATGAAAAACTGTTTTTT | CASSPSNYRATNEKLFF
TRBJ2-1 | few | - | TRBV4-1 | TGCGCCAGCAGCCAAGAACGGTCGAAAAGGGGTTTCCAGAATGAGCAGTTCTTC | CASSQERSKRGFQNEQFF
TRBJ2-5 | - | TRBD1 | TRBV11-2 | TGTGCCAGCAGCGTACGTACAGGGGTTCCCGGAGAGACCCAGTACTTC | CASSVRTGVPGETQYF
TRBJ2-1 | few | - | TRBV7-3 | TGTGCCAGCAGCTCGCAGGCAAGCGGCAATGAGCAGTTCTTC | CASSSQASGNEQFF
TRBJ1-2 | few | - | TRBV5-6 | TGTGCCAGCAGCTTTTTGGGGGCCGGCGACTATGGCTACACCTTC | CASSFLGAGDYGYTF
TRBJ2-1 | few | - | TRBV7-9 | TGTGCCAGCGCATTCGGGACGCCGTACAATGAGCAGTTCTTC | CASAFGTPYNEQFF
TRBJ1-5 | - | TRBD1 | TRBV12-3/TRBV12-4 | TGTGCCAGCAGTTTGGGGGACAGGTGGAGCCTAACATTGTATCAGCCCCAGCATTTT | CASSLGDRWSLTLYQPQHF
TRBJ2-5 | few | TRBD1 | TRBV19 | TGTGCCAGTAGTCCGCCAGGGACAGCTCAAGAGACCCAGTACTTC | CASSPPGTAQETQYF
TRBJ2-7 | - | TRBD2 | TRBV10-3 | TGTGCCGCCCGAGGGACTACGGGGTACGAGCAGTACTTC | CAARGTTGYEQYF
TRBJ2-7 | few | TRBD2 | TRBV29-1 | TGCAGCGTGGAGGGACTAGCGCGCCCTGGGTCCCCCTACGAGCAGTACTTC | CSVEGLARPGSPYEQYF
TRBJ2-3 | - | TRBD2 | TRBV12-3/TRBV12-4 | TGTGCCAGCAGTTTAGTTTATAGCGGGATAAGGGATACGCAGTATTTT | CASSLVYSGIRDTQYF
TRBJ1-2 | - | - | TRBV21-1 | TGTGCCAGCAGCAGTCCGGGACAGGCTAACTATGGCTACACCTTC | CASSSPGQANYGYTF
TRBJ2-5 | - | - | TRBV6-2/TRBV6-3 | TGTGCCAGCAGCCGACCCCGAGGAGACAGATACCGGGAGACCCAGTACTTC | CASSRPRGDRYRETQYF
TRBJ2-7 | few | - | TRBV10-3 | TGTGCCATCAGCCGACAGGAGTCCTACGAGCAGTACTTC | CAISRQESYEQYF
TRBJ2-3 | - | - | TRBV20-1 | TGCAGTGCTCCCGCAGGCACAGATACGCAGTATTTT | CSAPAGTDTQYF
TRBJ1-5 | - | - | TRBV2 | TGTGCCAGCAGACAAAATAGCAATCAGCCCCAGCATTTT | CASRQNSNQPQHF
TRBJ2-7 | few | - | TRBV30 | TGTGCCTGCATCGAGAGGTACGAGCAGTACTTC | CACIERYEQYF